The rows below give T cell receptor beta chains drawn from one sample of a study of CD8 T cells in Susac syndrome. TCRdb re-called the immunoSEQ multiplex PCR reads through MiXCR, storing one row per CDR3 protein. The sample contains 150,000 to 200,000 distinct CDR3 sequences, 85% to 95% of which appear only once. The sample comprised CD4+ T cells from PBMCs. These TCRs come from a human donor in good health. The CDR3 runs from the conserved cysteine through the conserved F or W. D genes are given only for firm matches. Clone sizes are given selectively: once, few, many, or a class where the clone is expanded.

>TRBJ1-1|TRBD1|.|TRBV5-6
CASSLRAGGRDTEAFF
TGTGCCAGCAGCTTGAGGGCAGGGGGCCGGGACACTGAAGCTTTCTTT
>TRBJ1-3|TRBD1|.|TRBV29-1
CSIDRGGNTIYF
TGCAGCATTGACAGGGGAGGAAACACCATATATTTT
>TRBJ2-7|TRBD1|.|TRBV6-5
CATRGQATYEQYF
TGTGCCACCCGGGGACAGGCCACCTACGAGCAGTACTTC
>TRBJ2-6|.|few|TRBV2
CASSERGAGANVLTF
TGTGCCAGCAGTGAGAGGGGGGCTGGGGCCAACGTCCTGACTTTC
>TRBJ2-3|TRBD2|.|TRBV7-9
CASSLAPSGVTDTQYF
TGTGCCAGCAGCTTAGCCCCTAGCGGGGTCACAGATACGCAGTATTTT
>TRBJ1-3|TRBD1|.|TRBV29-1
CSVHLTGRGNTIYF
TGCAGCGTACATCTGACAGGGCGCGGAAACACCATATATTTT
>TRBJ1-1|.|.|TRBV9
CASSVEGWNTEAFF
TGTGCCAGCAGCGTAGAGGGATGGAACACTGAAGCTTTCTTT
>TRBJ1-5|.|.|TRBV5-6
CASSLTRRTADNQPQHF
TGTGCCAGCAGCTTGACTCGCCGGACGGCCGACAATCAGCCCCAGCATTTT
>TRBJ2-5|.|.|TRBV7-9
CSSSFEMIETQYF
TGTTCCAGCAGCTTCGAAATGATCGAGACCCAGTACTTC
>TRBJ1-2|TRBD1|.|TRBV2
CASSGGTGSYGYTF
TGTGCCAGCAGTGGTGGGACAGGAAGCTATGGCTACACCTTC
>TRBJ2-5|.|once|TRBV7-2
CASSPLAQAETQYF
TGTGCCAGCAGCCCGCTAGCGCAGGCGGAGACCCAGTACTTC
>TRBJ2-7|TRBD1|.|TRBV30
CAWSVPGTDYEQYF
TGTGCCTGGAGTGTACCCGGGACAGACTACGAGCAGTACTTC
>TRBJ1-2|.|once|TRBV12-3/TRBV12-4
CASTRTDSNYGYTF
TGTGCCAGCACCCGGACGGATTCTAACTATGGCTACACCTTC
>TRBJ2-6|.|.|TRBV29-1
CSVWETGANVLTF
TGCAGCGTTTGGGAGACTGGGGCCAACGTCCTGACTTTC
>TRBJ1-2|TRBD1|.|TRBV29-1
CSVGAGGGYGYTF
TGCAGCGTTGGTGCAGGGGGCGGCTATGGCTACACCTTC
>TRBJ1-3|.|.|TRBV2
CASSLSTGSGNTIYF
TGTGCCAGCAGCCTTTCAACAGGGTCTGGAAACACCATATATTTT
>TRBJ2-6|.|few|TRBV7-6
CASSLGPGGVLTF
TGTGCCAGCAGCTTAGGGCCCGGAGGCGTCCTGACTTTC
>TRBJ2-2|.|.|TRBV29-1
CSVLKTANTGELFF
TGCAGCGTACTTAAGACAGCGAACACCGGGGAGCTGTTTTTT
>TRBJ1-2|.|.|TRBV5-1
CASSLQDSRGNYGYTF
TGCGCCAGCAGCTTACAGGACAGTAGGGGAAACTATGGCTACACCTTC
>TRBJ2-7|TRBD1|.|TRBV2
CASSDSGGPYEQYF
TGTGCCAGCAGTGATTCAGGGGGTCCCTACGAGCAGTACTTC
>TRBJ2-6|.|.|TRBV20-1
CSGRGAGANVLTF
TGCAGTGGAAGGGGCGCTGGGGCCAACGTCCTGACTTTC
>TRBJ2-1|.|.|TRBV3-1
CASSPNARPYNEQFF
TGTGCCAGCAGCCCAAACGCCAGGCCTTACAATGAGCAGTTCTTC
>TRBJ2-3|.|.|TRBV6-6
CASSTARTDTQYF
TGTGCCAGCAGTACCGCCAGGACAGATACGCAGTATTTT
>TRBJ1-2|.|.|TRBV2
CASSSQENYGYTF
TGTGCCAGCAGTTCACAGGAGAACTATGGCTACACCTTC
>TRBJ2-7|.|.|TRBV9
CASSVGTPNYEQYF
TGTGCCAGCAGCGTAGGGACACCTAACTACGAGCAGTACTTC
>TRBJ2-7|.|.|TRBV4-2
CASSQANYYEQYF
TGTGCCAGCAGCCAAGCGAATTACTACGAGCAGTACTTC
>TRBJ2-1|.|once|TRBV5-1
CASSLTDLSYNEQFF
TGCGCCAGCAGCTTGACAGATTTATCCTACAATGAGCAGTTCTTC
>TRBJ2-1|.|.|TRBV19
CASSIQRGNEQFF
TGTGCCAGTAGTATTCAAAGGGGCAATGAGCAGTTCTTC
>TRBJ1-1|.|.|TRBV7-3
CASSLIRVGDTEAFF
TGTGCCAGCAGCTTAATCCGCGTAGGGGACACTGAAGCTTTCTTT
>TRBJ2-2|.|.|TRBV5-1
CASSLGQNTGELFF
TGTGCCAGCAGCTTGGGACAGAACACCGGGGAGCTGTTTTTT
>TRBJ1-5|TRBD1|.|TRBV29-1
CSVGGTADQPQHF
TGCAGCGTCGGGGGGACAGCAGATCAGCCCCAGCATTTT
>TRBJ2-7|TRBD1|.|TRBV19
CASSMIDRGLTEQYF
TGTGCCAGTAGTATGATAGACAGGGGGCTAACCGAGCAGTACTTC
>TRBJ1-2|.|.|TRBV7-2
CASSMGPPPNYGYTF
TGTGCCAGCAGCATGGGCCCACCCCCTAACTATGGCTACACCTTC
>TRBJ2-5|.|.|TRBV6-6
CASSYRSSWETQYF
TGTGCCAGCAGTTATAGGTCTAGTTGGGAGACCCAGTACTTC
>TRBJ2-2|TRBD1|.|TRBV5-1
CASSTGQGGGTGELFF
TGCGCCAGCAGCACGGGACAGGGAGGTGGCACCGGGGAGCTGTTTTTT
>TRBJ1-1|.|.|TRBV3-1
CASSREGRDTEAFF
TGTGCCAGCAGCCGGGAGGGTCGGGACACTGAAGCTTTCTTT
>TRBJ2-2|TRBD1|.|TRBV9
CASSLRTGGPGELFF
TGTGCCAGCAGCCTTCGGACAGGGGGCCCCGGGGAGCTGTTTTTT
>TRBJ1-1|.|.|TRBV5-1
CASSLDGEMNTEAFF
TGCGCCAGCAGCTTGGATGGGGAAATGAACACTGAAGCTTTCTTT
>TRBJ2-3|.|.|TRBV7-2
CASSSFTDTQYF
TGTGCCAGCAGCTCCTTCACAGATACGCAGTATTTT
>TRBJ1-1|.|once|TRBV7-9
CASSLNKAFF
TGTGCCAGCAGCTTAAATAAAGCTTTCTTT
>TRBJ1-2|TRBD1|.|TRBV29-1
CSVGQTYGYTF
TGCAGCGTGGGACAGACCTATGGCTACACCTTC
>TRBJ1-1|.|.|TRBV19
CASSPWSGGNTEAFF
TGTGCCAGTAGCCCATGGTCCGGGGGGAACACTGAAGCTTTCTTT
>TRBJ2-5|.|.|TRBV10-3
CAISSGEGGQETQYF
TGTGCCATCAGCTCAGGGGAGGGGGGCCAAGAGACCCAGTACTTC
>TRBJ2-2|TRBD1|.|TRBV7-3
CASSQSPSTGTGELFF
TGTGCCAGCAGCCAATCCCCCTCGACAGGGACCGGGGAGCTGTTTTTT
>TRBJ1-2|.|few|TRBV29-1
CSVMTANYGYTF
TGCAGCGTTATGACAGCTAACTATGGCTACACCTTC
>TRBJ1-4|.|once|TRBV5-1
CASSLRHSHNEKLFF
TGCGCCAGCAGCTTGAGGCACAGCCATAATGAAAAACTGTTTTTT
>TRBJ1-6|TRBD1|.|TRBV5-1
CASSPQPGTGGSPLHF
TGCGCCAGCAGCCCCCAACCCGGGACAGGAGGTTCACCCCTCCACTTT
>TRBJ2-7|.|.|TRBV27
CASSLRGLRTYEQYF
TGTGCCAGCAGTTTAAGAGGGCTCAGAACCTACGAGCAGTACTTC
>TRBJ1-5|.|.|TRBV7-9
CASSPYGGGNQPQHF
TGTGCCAGCAGCCCCTACGGAGGCGGCAATCAGCCCCAGCATTTT
>TRBJ2-3|.|.|TRBV2
CASSLYGDTQYF
TGTGCCAGCAGCCTGTACGGGGATACGCAGTATTTT
>TRBJ2-7|.|.|TRBV29-1
CSGSQGPPYEQYF
TGCAGCGGATCCCAGGGGCCCCCCTACGAGCAGTACTTC
>TRBJ2-1|TRBD2|once|TRBV29-1
CSVGSRGANEQFF
TGCAGCGTTGGGTCGCGGGGGGCCAATGAGCAGTTCTTC
>TRBJ2-7|.|.|TRBV7-3
CASSSYNSYEQYF
TGTGCCAGCAGCTCATACAACAGCTACGAGCAGTACTTC
>TRBJ1-1|.|.|TRBV3-1
CASSPQGTTEAFF
TGTGCCAGCAGCCCTCAGGGGACTACTGAAGCTTTCTTT
>TRBJ1-6|TRBD1|once|TRBV18
CASSAGQGTNSPLHF
TGTGCCAGCTCAGCGGGACAGGGGACGAATTCACCCCTCCACTTT
>TRBJ2-7|.|.|TRBV20-1
CSATLLGRGIYEQYF
TGCAGTGCTACCCTGTTAGGTAGGGGGATCTACGAGCAGTACTTC
>TRBJ1-1|.|.|TRBV5-1
CASSLKGQDTEAFF
TGCGCCAGCAGTTTGAAGGGGCAGGACACTGAAGCTTTCTTT
>TRBJ2-7|.|.|TRBV3-1
CASSHGPAEQYF
TGTGCCAGCAGCCATGGACCGGCCGAGCAGTACTTC
>TRBJ1-3|.|.|TRBV10-3
CAISPPTSSGNTIYF
TGTGCCATCAGTCCCCCTACATCCTCTGGAAACACCATATATTTT
>TRBJ2-5|TRBD2|.|TRBV6-1
CASSFTSGVLQETQYF
TGTGCCAGCAGCTTCACCAGCGGGGTGCTCCAAGAGACCCAGTACTTC